These 18 T cell receptor beta chains originate from one sample sequenced in a study of T cell repertoires and HLA-DP antigens. Their antigen targets remain unknown. Method: immunoSEQ multiplex PCR; TCRdb's copy keeps in-frame clones and lacks some. Among around 70,000 clones listed, around 80% were seen once. The sequenced material came from CD4+ T cells from PBMCs. Receptors originate from a man aged 55-75 years in good health and CMV-seronegative.

The CDR3, as DNA: TGTGCCAGCAGTTACTCTGTCCTGTCGGGCACTGAAGCTTTCTTT. Amino acid sequence: CASSYSVLSGTEAFF. The rearrangement uses TRBV6-5 and TRBJ1-1; D gene unclear. Germline V gene sequence: CDR1 MNHEY, CDR2 SVGAGI. Trimming took off 0 bases at V and 4 bases at J, with 12 bases between the two ends. The CDR3 runs to 15 residues.

V and J are TRBV7-9 and TRBJ1-6; a weak D match, TRBD1 (6 bases). The CDR3 spans 15 residues. Between the trimmed V and J ends, which lost 5 bases and 7 bases, there was a span of 15 bases. Germline loops: CDR1 SEHNR, CDR2 FQNEAQ (reference sequence). The CDR3 region has the DNA TGTGCCAGCAGCCCAGAAGGGACATCCAATTCACCCCTCCACTTT. Translation: CASSPEGTSNSPLHF.

The chain recombines TRBV7-2 with TRBJ1-3; D is possibly TRBD1 (6 bases). The V and J ends lost 5 bases and 7 bases respectively, with 18 bases between them. The germline V gene encodes CDR1 SGHTA and CDR2 FQGNSA. There are 15 residues in the CDR3. CDR3 nucleotide sequence: TGTGCCAGCAGCGCGACCCCCTCAGGGGCGAACACCATATATTTT. It encodes CASSATPSGANTIYF.

The chain couples TRBV6-5 to TRBJ2-7; TRBD2 might be the D (5 bases). V was shortened by 4 bases and J by 0 bases, with 13 bases between the two germline ends. The germline V gene has CDR1 MNHEY and CDR2 SVGAGI. The CDR3 covers 15 residues. The CDR3 reads CASSSGRGSSYEQYV. In DNA form, the CDR3 reads TGTGCCAGCAGTTCCGGCCGGGGAAGCTCCTACGAGCAGTACGTC.

This clone was observed a single time. The chain combines TRBV7-2 with TRBJ2-2; 11 bases are shared with TRBD2. There are 16 residues in the CDR3. V gave up 4 bases and J gave up 6 bases; unmatched junction bases: 7. The V gene's germline CDR1 is SGHTA and CDR2 FQGNSA. The CDR3 DNA follows: TGTGCCAGCAGCTCCCGGGGTAGCGGGGGGGCCGGGGAGCTGTTTTTT. This translates into CASSSRGSGGAGELFF.

V gene TRBV11-2 combines with J gene TRBJ2-7; 9 bases match TRBD2. The trim removed 1 base at V and 0 bases at J, leaving 7 bases unmatched. CDR1 and CDR2 from the germline V gene are SGHAT and FQNNGV. The CDR3 spans 17 residues. The CDR3 reads CASSLGFPSGISYEQYF. Written as DNA, the CDR3 is TGTGCCAGCAGCTTAGGGTTCCCTAGCGGGATCTCCTACGAGCAGTACTTC. The whole variable domain, filled in from reference TRBV11-2 and TRBJ2-7, reads EAGVAQSPRYKIIEKRQSVAFWCNPISGHATLYWYQQILGQGPKLLIQFQNNGVVDDSQLPKDRFSAERLKGVDSTLKIQPAKLEDSAVYLCASSLGFPSGISYEQYFGPGTRLTVT.

This chain uses TRBV6-5 with TRBJ1-2; 7 nucleotides line up with TRBD1. From germline, CDR1 is MNHEY and CDR2 SVGAGI. The CDR3 runs 14 residues. V shed 6 bases, J shed 0 bases, and the junction held 4 bases outside the gene matches. In DNA form, the CDR3 reads TGTGCCAGCAGGGGACAGCTGGCTAACTATGGCTACACCTTC. Translating it yields CASRGQLANYGYTF.

The genes are TRBV12-5 and TRBJ2-1, with 8 bases aligning to TRBD2. This CDR3 spans 16 amino acids. J was trimmed by 6 bases and V by 3 bases; bases with no gene match: 10. In germline, CDR1 is LGHNT, CDR2 FRNRAP. The CDR3 DNA reads as TGTGCTAGTGGTTTCTCGTCGGGACTAGTGATCAATGAGCAGTTCTTC. Translation gives CASGFSSGLVINEQFF.

The chain carries TRBV27 and TRBJ2-2; a weak D match, TRBD2 (6 bases). The ends were cut back, 3 bases at V and 5 bases at J, with 13 bases in the middle. Germline V gene sequence: CDR1 MNHEY, CDR2 SMNVEV (reference sequence). The CDR3 sequence is 15 residues long. CDR3 region: CASSFGGAETGELFF. Written as DNA, the CDR3 is TGTGCCAGCAGTTTTGGCGGGGCTGAAACCGGGGAGCTGTTTTTT.

The gene calls are TRBV5-1 and TRBJ1-5; possibly TRBD1 for D (5 bases). Germline loops: CDR1 SGHRS, CDR2 YFSETQ. V was cut by 7 bases and J by 2 bases, with 10 bases left in between. CDR3 size: 13 residues. The CDR3 spells CASSSGGNQPQHF. CDR3 bases: TGCGCCAGCTCGTCGGGGGGCAATCAGCCCCAGCATTTT. The entire variable domain, with the rest obtained from reference TRBV5-1 and TRBJ1-5, is as follows: KAGVTQTPRYLIKTRGQQVTLSCSPISGHRSVSWYQQTPGQGLQFLFEYFSETQRNKGNFPGRFSGRQFSNSRSEMNVSTLELGDSALYLCASSSGGNQPQHFGDGTRLSIL.

V and J are TRBV6-6 and TRBJ1-1, with a possible D match to TRBD1 (5 bases). The length of the CDR3 is 12 residues. Germline V gives CDR1 MNHNY, CDR2 SVGAGI (reference sequence). Trimming removed 2 bases at V and 6 bases at J, with 7 bases between. CDR3 region: CASSYRDAEAFF. The CDR3 coding sequence is TGTGCCAGCAGTTACAGGGACGCTGAAGCTTTCTTT.

The V and J genes are TRBV6-5 and TRBJ2-3; D is uncertain. Trimming cost V 2 bases and J 0 bases, with 9 bases left between them. The CDR3 extends over 15 amino acids. Per the germline V gene, CDR1 is MNHEY and CDR2 is SVGAGI. The CDR3 reads CASSYRPESTDTQYF. CDR3 bases: TGTGCCAGCAGTTACCGCCCAGAGAGCACAGATACGCAGTATTTT.

V and J are TRBV7-2 and TRBJ2-2; 12 bases are a match to TRBD2. Germline assignment: CDR1 SGHTA and CDR2 FQGNSA. The CDR3 is 15 residues long. With V trimmed by 5 bases and J by 6 bases, 4 bases remained unmatched. The chain's CDR3 is CASSDRLAGAGELFF. CDR3 nucleotides: TGTGCCAGCAGCGACCGACTAGCGGGAGCCGGGGAGCTGTTTTTT. The full variable domain, its missing parts supplied by reference TRBV7-2 and TRBJ2-2, is GAGVSQSPSNKVTEKGKDVELRCDPISGHTALYWYRQSLGQGLEFLIYFQGNSAPDKSGLPSDRFSAERTGGSVSTLTIQRTQQEDSAVYLCASSDRLAGAGELFFGEGSRLTVL.

CDR3 nucleotides: TGCGCCAGCAGGACAGGACCGAACACTGAAGCTTTCTTT. Translated: CASRTGPNTEAFF. V and J are TRBV10-1 and TRBJ1-1; a possible D gene is TRBD1 (6 bases). CDR3 size: 13 residues. V lost 6 bases to trimming and J lost 1 base, with 9 bases between them. Germline CDR1 WNHNN, CDR2 SYGVQD (reference sequence).

The chain has TRBV4-3 and TRBJ1-3; D unresolved. The CDR3 has 16 amino acids. CDR1 is LGHNA, CDR2 YSLEER, per germline. V was pared by 3 bases and J by 4 bases, with 16 bases between. CDR3 residues: CASSQMARREGNTIYF. CDR3 DNA: TGCGCCAGCAGCCAGATGGCGCGACGGGAAGGAAACACCATATATTTT.

This chain links TRBV4-1 with TRBJ2-4; TRBD2 aligns across 9 bases. The length of the CDR3 is 19 residues. Trimming cost V 0 bases and J 0 bases; bases outside gene matches: 9. The germline CDR1 and CDR2 sequences are MGHRA and YSYEKL. CDR3 in amino acids: CASSQDRGGVILAKNIQYF. The CDR3 nucleotides are TGCGCCAGCAGCCAAGACCGCGGGGGGGTGATACTAGCCAAAAACATTCAGTACTTC.

This clone showed up just once. V is TRBV10-3 and J is TRBJ1-4; D gene uncertain. Deletions cut 0 bases from V and 0 bases from J, with 8 bases between. Germline lookup yields CDR1 ENHRY and CDR2 SYGVKD. This CDR3 has 16 amino acids. CDR3 residues: CAISESQAATNEKLFF. CDR3 bases: TGTGCCATCAGTGAGTCGCAGGCTGCAACTAATGAAAAACTGTTTTTT.

J is TRBJ1-6 and V is TRBV28, with TRBD1 matching over 9 bases. The CDR3 spans 14 residues. Germline trimming cut 5 bases from V and 8 bases from J; bases unmatched to any gene: 4. Germline lookup yields CDR1 MDHEN and CDR2 SYDVKM. The CDR3 nucleotides read TGTGCCAGCAGTCTCCGACAGGGGGATTCACCCCTCCACTTT. This translates into CASSLRQGDSPLHF.